This is a list of T cell receptor beta chains from one sample in a study of T cells after yellow fever vaccination. One entry per CDR3 protein results from TCRdb running MiXCR on the 5' RACE reads. The sample has over 300,000 distinct CDR3 sequences; 4.1% are singletons. The specimen was PBMCs, collected 5 days after the yellow fever booster vaccination. The receptor set was obtained from a young man who received the YFV17D yellow fever vaccine. Both conserved end residues are part of each CDR3. D genes are given only for firm matches. Expanded clones are given a class, and other clones once, few, many or no size at all.

abundance,d_gene,j_gene,v_gene,CDR3nt,CDR3aa
few,NA,TRBJ1-1,TRBV6-5,TGTGCCAGCAGTTACGGAACGGTCACACCGAACACTGAAGCTTTCTTT,CASSYGTVTPNTEAFF
NA,NA,TRBJ1-5,TRBV10-3,TGTGCCATCAGTGAGGACAATCAGCCCCAGCATTTT,CAISEDNQPQHF
NA,NA,TRBJ1-3,TRBV12-3/TRBV12-4,TGTGCCATGAGGGGCGTCGCTAACACCAGATATTTT,CAMRGVANTRYF
NA,NA,TRBJ2-5,TRBV29-1,TGCAGCGTCAGACTTTTGGAGACCCAGTACTTC,CSVRLLETQYF
few,NA,TRBJ1-5,TRBV12-3/TRBV12-4,TGTGCCAGCACCGGGGTCTCGGGGGGGAATCAGCCCCAGCATTTT,CASTGVSGGNQPQHF
few,TRBD1,TRBJ1-2,TRBV29-1,TGCAGCGTTCAGCCAGGGGGCCGTGGCTACACCTTC,CSVQPGGRGYTF
few,TRBD2,TRBJ2-2,TRBV9,TGTGCCAGCAGCCCGGGGGGAGCGGGGCACACCGGGGAGCTGTTTTTT,CASSPGGAGHTGELFF
many,NA,TRBJ1-1,TRBV3-1,TGTGCCAGCAGCCAAGGGGCTGAAGCTTTCTTT,CASSQGAEAFF
NA,NA,TRBJ2-7,TRBV2,TGTGCCAGCGCATGGGGTATCTCCTACGAGCAGTACTTC,CASAWGISYEQYF
few,TRBD1,TRBJ2-3,TRBV7-3,TGTGCCAGCAGCTTGGGGACAGCGTACACAGATACGCAGTATTTT,CASSLGTAYTDTQYF
many,TRBD2,TRBJ2-3,TRBV9,TGTGCCAGCAGCGCTGCCCCGGGACTAGCGGGGGGGCTTGGAGATACGCAGTATTTT,CASSAAPGLAGGLGDTQYF
many,NA,TRBJ2-6,TRBV20-1,TGCAGTGCTACCCGCGGCAACACCGCCTCTGGGGCCAACGTCCTGACTTTC,CSATRGNTASGANVLTF
few,NA,TRBJ1-3,TRBV12-3/TRBV12-4,TGTGCCAGCAAGCGGAGCCACTCTGGAAACACCATATATTTT,CASKRSHSGNTIYF
many,NA,TRBJ1-1,TRBV5-1,TGCGCCAGCAGCTTGGGAGGGAGGAACACTGAAGCTTTCTTT,CASSLGGRNTEAFF
few,NA,TRBJ2-7,TRBV12-3/TRBV12-4,TGTGCCAGCAGTCGAGGGGGTCACGCCTACGAGCAGTACTTC,CASSRGGHAYEQYF
few,TRBD1,TRBJ1-5,TRBV6-2/TRBV6-3,TGTGCCAGCAATACACAGGGGGCCAGCAATCAGCCCCAGCATTTT,CASNTQGASNQPQHF
many,NA,TRBJ2-1,TRBV4-3,TGCGCCAGCAGCCAAGGCCCCTACAATGAGCAGTTCTTC,CASSQGPYNEQFF
few,NA,TRBJ1-4,TRBV20-1,TGCAGTGCTAGAGGGACCTTAGAAAAACTGTTTTTT,CSARGTLEKLFF
few,TRBD2,TRBJ2-1,TRBV20-1,TGCAGTGCTAGAGATCGTCGGGGGGGTTACAATGAGCAGTTCTTC,CSARDRRGGYNEQFF
few,NA,TRBJ2-4,TRBV6-6,TGTGCCAGCCTTAGTCCGGGAGCCAAAAACATTCAGTACTTC,CASLSPGAKNIQYF
many,NA,TRBJ2-1,TRBV28,TGTGCCAGCACCGGGACTGTTCCCGATGAGCAGTTCTTC,CASTGTVPDEQFF
many,NA,TRBJ2-7,TRBV25-1,TGTGCCAGCAGTGATGCGGGGCCCTACGAGCAGTACTTC,CASSDAGPYEQYF
NA,TRBD1,TRBJ1-1,TRBV7-9,TGTGCCAGCAGCTGGACAGGTTACACTGAAGCTTTCTTT,CASSWTGYTEAFF
many,NA,TRBJ1-1,TRBV4-3,TGCGCCAGCAGCCAAGACAGCTCGAACACTGAAGCTTTCTTT,CASSQDSSNTEAFF